The entry below describes one T cell receptor (beta chain). No antigen is known for it. The data belong to a study of shared clonotypes between healthy human individuals. Naive CD8 cells lacked CD45RO, underwent positive selection for CCR7 and left out terminally differentiated effector memory CD45RA+ cells. Everyone who donated was a Caucasian adult who lived in Nashville, Tennessee. This table comes from immunoSEQ multiplex PCR, and its TCRdb copy is limited to in-frame clones, with some not included. The table shows a few million clones, with approximately 92% occurring only once. Study-wide findings and caveats: Among donors, sharing of clonotypes was expected to be affected by sequencing depth.

Sequenced input: naive CD8+ T cells from PBMCs. This clonotype was obtained from a man between 18 and 29 years old in good health. Some clones in this sample may be carry-over from other donors' samples.

The CDR3 DNA is TGTGCCAGCAGCTTGGGACAGCACTACGAGCAGTACTTC. Translating it yields CASSLGQHYEQYF. The gene calls are TRBV7-8 and TRBJ2-7, with TRBD1 identical over 7 bases. CDR3 length equals 13 residues. The germline CDR1 and CDR2 sequences are SGHVS and FQNEAQ. V was pared by 3 bases and J by 3 bases, with 2 bases of the junction left unmatched.